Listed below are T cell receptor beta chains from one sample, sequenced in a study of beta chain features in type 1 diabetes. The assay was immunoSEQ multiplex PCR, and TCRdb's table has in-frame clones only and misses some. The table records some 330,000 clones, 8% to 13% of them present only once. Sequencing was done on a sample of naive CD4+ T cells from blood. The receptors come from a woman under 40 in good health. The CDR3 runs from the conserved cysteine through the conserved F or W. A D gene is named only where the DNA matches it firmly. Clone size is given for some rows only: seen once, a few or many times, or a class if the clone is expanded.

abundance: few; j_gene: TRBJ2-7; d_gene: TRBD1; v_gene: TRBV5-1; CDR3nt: TGCGCCAGCAGCACCGGGACAGGGGCCTACGAGCAGTACTTC; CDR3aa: CASSTGTGAYEQYF
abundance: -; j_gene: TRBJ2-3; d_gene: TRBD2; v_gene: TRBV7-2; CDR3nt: TGTGCCAGCAGCTTAGCGCCAGGGACTAGCGGGAGGGGAGATACGCAGTATTTT; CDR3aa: CASSLAPGTSGRGDTQYF
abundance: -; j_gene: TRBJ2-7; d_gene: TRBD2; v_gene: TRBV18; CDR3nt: TGTGCCAGCTCACCTCTAGCGGGAGGGGAACCCTACGAGCAGTACTTC; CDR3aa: CASSPLAGGEPYEQYF
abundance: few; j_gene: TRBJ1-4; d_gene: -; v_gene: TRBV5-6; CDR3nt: TGTGCCAGCAGCTCGACCCCGGGGTCTGTGGATGAAAAACTGTTTTTT; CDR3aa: CASSSTPGSVDEKLFF
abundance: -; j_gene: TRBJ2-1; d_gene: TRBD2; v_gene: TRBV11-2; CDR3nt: TGTGCCAGCGGGCTAGCGGCCACAAGGGGAGCCAATGAGCAGTTCTTC; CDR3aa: CASGLAATRGANEQFF
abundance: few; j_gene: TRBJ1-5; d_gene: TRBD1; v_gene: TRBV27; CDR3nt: TGTGCCAGCAGCCTGGACAGGTTAAATCAGCCCCAGCATTTT; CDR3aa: CASSLDRLNQPQHF
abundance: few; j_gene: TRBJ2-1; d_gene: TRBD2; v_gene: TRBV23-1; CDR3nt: TGCGCCAGCAATTGGGGACTAGGTTGTCCGAGGAACAATGAGCAGTTCTTC; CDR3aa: CASNWGLGCPRNNEQFF
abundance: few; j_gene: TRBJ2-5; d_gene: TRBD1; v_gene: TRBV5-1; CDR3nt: TGCGCCAGCAGCTCCGGGACAGGGAATCAAGAGACCCAGTACTTC; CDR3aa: CASSSGTGNQETQYF
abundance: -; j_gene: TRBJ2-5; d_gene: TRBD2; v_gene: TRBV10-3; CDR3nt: TGTGCCATCAGCGGGAGGGCCGGAGAGACCCAGTACTTC; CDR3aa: CAISGRAGETQYF
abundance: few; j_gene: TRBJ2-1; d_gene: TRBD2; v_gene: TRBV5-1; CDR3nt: TGCGCCAGCAGCCCTGAGACTAGCCCCCACAATGAGCAGTTCTTC; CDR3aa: CASSPETSPHNEQFF
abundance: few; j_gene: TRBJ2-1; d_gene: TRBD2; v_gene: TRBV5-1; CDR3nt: TGCGCCAGCAGCTTGGAGGAGACTAGCGGCTACAATGAGCAGTTCTTC; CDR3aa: CASSLEETSGYNEQFF
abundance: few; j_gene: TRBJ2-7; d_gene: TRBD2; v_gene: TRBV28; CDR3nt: TGTGCCAGCAGAAAGCGGGAGGGACTCTACGAGCAGTACTTC; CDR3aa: CASRKREGLYEQYF
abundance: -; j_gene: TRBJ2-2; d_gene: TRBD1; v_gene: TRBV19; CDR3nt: TGTGCCAGTACTCCCCGGGACAGGAACACCGGGGAGCTGTTTTTT; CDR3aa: CASTPRDRNTGELFF
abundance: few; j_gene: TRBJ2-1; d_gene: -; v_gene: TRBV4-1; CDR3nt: TGCGCCAGCAGCCAGGTAGGGCTAGCGTCCCGCAATGAGCAGTTCTTC; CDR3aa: CASSQVGLASRNEQFF
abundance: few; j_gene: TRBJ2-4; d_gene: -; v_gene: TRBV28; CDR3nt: TGTGCCAGCAGTTTAGCGGGGATTGGGGCCAAAAACATTCAGTACTTC; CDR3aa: CASSLAGIGAKNIQYF
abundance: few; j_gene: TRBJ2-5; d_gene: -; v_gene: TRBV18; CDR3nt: TGTGCCAGCTCACGGGGAGTTCAAGAGACCCAGTACTTC; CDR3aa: CASSRGVQETQYF
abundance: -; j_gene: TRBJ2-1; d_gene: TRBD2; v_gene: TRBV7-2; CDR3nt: TGTGCCAGCAGCTCGACTAGCGGGAGGTATGAGCAGTTCTTC; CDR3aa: CASSSTSGRYEQFF
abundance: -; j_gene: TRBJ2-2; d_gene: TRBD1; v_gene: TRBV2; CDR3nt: TGTGCCAGCAGTACTGGACAGGGGACCGGGGAGCTGTTTTTT; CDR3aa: CASSTGQGTGELFF
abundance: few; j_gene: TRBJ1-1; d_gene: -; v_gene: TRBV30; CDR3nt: TGTGCCTGGAGTGCCCTCGGGGGGCTCACTGAAGCTTTCTTT; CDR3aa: CAWSALGGLTEAFF
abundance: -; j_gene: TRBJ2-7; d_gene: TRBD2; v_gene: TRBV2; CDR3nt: TGTGCCAGCAGGGAGGGGACTAGCGGAACCTACGAGCAGTACTTC; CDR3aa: CASREGTSGTYEQYF
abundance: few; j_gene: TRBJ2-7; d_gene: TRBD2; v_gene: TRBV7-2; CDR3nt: TGTGCCAGCAGCTTAGCGTGGCGGGAGTTCGACGAGCAGTACTTC; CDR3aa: CASSLAWREFDEQYF
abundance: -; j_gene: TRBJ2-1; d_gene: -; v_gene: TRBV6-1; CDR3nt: TGTGCCAGCCGCAGGGATACCTACAATGAGCAGTTCTTC; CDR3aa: CASRRDTYNEQFF
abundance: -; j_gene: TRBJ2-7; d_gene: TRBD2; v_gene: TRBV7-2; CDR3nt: TGTGCCAGCAGCCCTTCTGGTGACGGGAGGAGGTACGAGCAGTACTTC; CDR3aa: CASSPSGDGRRYEQYF
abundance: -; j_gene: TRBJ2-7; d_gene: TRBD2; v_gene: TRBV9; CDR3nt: TGTGCCAGCAGCGTAGGTCCTAGCGGGTTATACGAGCAGTACTTC; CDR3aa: CASSVGPSGLYEQYF
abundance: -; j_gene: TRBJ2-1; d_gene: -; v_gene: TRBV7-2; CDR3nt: TGTGCCAGCAGCTTTGAACTAGCCCCCTACAATGAGCAGTTCTTC; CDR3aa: CASSFELAPYNEQFF
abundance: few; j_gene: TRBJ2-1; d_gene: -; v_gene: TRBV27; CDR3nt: TGTGCCAGCAGTTTTCGGGAGATGCACAATGAGCAGTTCTTC; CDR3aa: CASSFREMHNEQFF
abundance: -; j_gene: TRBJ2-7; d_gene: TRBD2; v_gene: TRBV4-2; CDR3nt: TGTGCCAGCAGCCGCGACGGGGGGGTGAGGGAGCAGTACTTC; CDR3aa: CASSRDGGVREQYF
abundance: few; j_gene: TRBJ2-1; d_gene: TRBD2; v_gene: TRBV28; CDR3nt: TGTGCCAGCAGTTTGGGGGGGATTAGCAATGAGCAGTTCTTC; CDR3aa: CASSLGGISNEQFF